This T cell receptor (beta chain) was profiled in a study of blood T cell repertoires in COVID-19. Study at large: Acute-phase and convalescent COVID-19 samples originated in the United States, Italy and Spain. From T cells, B-cell-depleted T cells, or PBMCs came the material, which was cDNA or gDNA.

Trimming removed 3 bases at V and 4 bases at J, with 13 bases between. Looked up from germline, CDR1 is SGHTA and CDR2 is FQGNSA. The CDR3 length is 15 residues. As processed by the authors: Amplifying reference gene primers gave estimates of nucleated cell counts. Profiled with immunoSEQ multiplex PCR; TCRdb holds only in-frame clones, not every one. The DNA gave D and trimming, while V, J and clone size come from that table. Of approximately 60,000 clones detected, 85% appear once; the ten largest clones hold about 17%. Sequencing was performed on peripheral blood. The TCR was taken from a human donor in a cohort sampled during active COVID-19. The chain combines TRBV7-2 with TRBJ2-1; the D is unclear. The CDR3 nucleotides read TGTGCCAGCAGCTTCCCGCGGCAGAATTACAATGAGCAGTTCTTC. It encodes CASSFPRQNYNEQFF.